The T cell receptor (beta chain) described here comes from a study of blood T cell repertoires in COVID-19. Study-level background: COVID-19 samples from acute and convalescent phases originated in the United States, Italy and Spain. In each case, the material was cDNA or gDNA derived from T cells, B-cell-depleted T cells, or PBMCs.

Recruitment covered under 25 US areas and drew participants whose ages spanned roughly 18 to 95 years. Assignments of participants to cohorts depended upon their own reported clinical history. Germline lookup yields CDR1 MNHEY and CDR2 SMNVEV (reference sequence). V was pared by 2 bases and J by 4 bases, with 9 bases between. The CDR3 length is 13 residues. The data were produced by immunoSEQ multiplex PCR, yet TCRdb's version contains in-frame clones alone and is incomplete. The data contain 140,000 or so clones, just under 85% of them singletons. The chain has TRBV27 and TRBJ2-7; D not certain. What was sequenced was PBMCs or T cells enriched from blood (not recorded which). The TCR was taken from a woman in her forties or fifties with acute COVID-19. The CDR3 coding sequence is TGTGCCAGCAGTTTACTACCTCCATACGAGCAGTACTTC. This encodes CASSLLPPYEQYF.